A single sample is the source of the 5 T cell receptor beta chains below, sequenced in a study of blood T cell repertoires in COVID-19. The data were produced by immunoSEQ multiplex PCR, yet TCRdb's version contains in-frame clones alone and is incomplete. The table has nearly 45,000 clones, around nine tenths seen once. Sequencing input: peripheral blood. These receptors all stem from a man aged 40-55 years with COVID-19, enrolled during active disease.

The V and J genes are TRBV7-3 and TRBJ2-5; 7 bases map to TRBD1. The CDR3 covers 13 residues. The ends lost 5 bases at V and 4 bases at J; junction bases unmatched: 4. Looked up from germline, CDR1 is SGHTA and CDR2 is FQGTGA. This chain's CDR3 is CASSRNRGETQYF. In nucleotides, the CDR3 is TGTGCCAGCAGCCGGAACAGGGGAGAGACCCAGTACTTC.

The CDR3 here is CASRLDAGGQETQYF. The CDR3 DNA reads as TGTGCCAGCAGATTAGACGCAGGAGGGCAAGAGACCCAGTACTTC. V gene TRBV2 combines with J gene TRBJ2-5, with D possibly being TRBD2 (6 bases). The CDR3 loop spans 15 amino acids. V dropped 6 bases and J dropped 2 bases, with 16 bases sitting between them. Germline CDR1 and CDR2: SNHLY and FYNNEI. The full variable domain, completed using reference TRBV2 and TRBJ2-5, is EPEVTQTPSHQVTQMGQEVILRCVPISNHLYFYWYRQILGQKVEFLVSFYNNEISEKSEIFDDQFSVERPDGSNFTLKIRSTKLEDSAMYFCASRLDAGGQETQYFGPGTRLLVL.

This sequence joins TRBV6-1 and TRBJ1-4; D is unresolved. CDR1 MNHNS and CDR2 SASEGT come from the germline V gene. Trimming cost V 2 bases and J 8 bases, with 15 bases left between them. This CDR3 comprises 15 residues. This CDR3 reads CASSEPTVEDEKLFF. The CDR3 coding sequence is TGTGCCAGCAGTGAACCCACAGTTGAAGACGAAAAACTGTTTTTT.

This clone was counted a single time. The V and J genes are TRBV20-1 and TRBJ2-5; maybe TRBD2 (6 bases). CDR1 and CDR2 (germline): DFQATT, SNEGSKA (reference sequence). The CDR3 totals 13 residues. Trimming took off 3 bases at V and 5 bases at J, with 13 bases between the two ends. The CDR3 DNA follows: TGCAGTGCTAGTGGTTGGGACTTGGAGACCCAGTACTTC. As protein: CSASGWDLETQYF.

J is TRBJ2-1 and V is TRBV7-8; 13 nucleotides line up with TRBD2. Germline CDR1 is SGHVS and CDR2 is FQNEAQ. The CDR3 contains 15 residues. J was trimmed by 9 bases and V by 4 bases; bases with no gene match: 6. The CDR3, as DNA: TGTGCCAGCAGCTCCACTAGCGGGAGGGCCGCTGAGCAGTTCTTC. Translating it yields CASSSTSGRAAEQFF.